The 22 T cell receptor beta chains below were found in one sample sequenced in a study of identical twins. Each CDR3 protein is one row after TCRdb ran MiXCR on the 5' RACE reads. The repertoire has about 470,000 distinct CDR3 sequences, about 24% of them found once; the top ten carry 2.5% to 3.5%. The data also belong to a second study, concerning T cells expressing NK-cell markers.

The source material was CD4+ T cells sorted from blood. The receptor set was obtained from a young woman in good health.

V usage is TRBV20-1 and J usage is TRBJ1-1, with no clear D. The V end was cut by 3 bases, the J end by 5 bases, with 10 bases between. This CDR3 comprises 12 residues. Per germline, CDR1 DFQATT and CDR2 SNEGSKA (reference sequence). CDR3 sequence (DNA): TGCAGTGCTAGTTTGTACGGGACTGAAGCTTTCTTT. Translated: CSASLYGTEAFF.

The table lists this clonotype with a few counts. The chain couples TRBV29-1 to TRBJ2-2, with D unresolved. Between the trimmed V and J ends, which lost 5 bases and 1 base, there was a span of 8 bases. In germline, CDR1 is SQVTM, CDR2 ANQGSEA. The CDR3 sequence is 13 residues long. DNA of the CDR3: TGCAGCGTTTCGACCGGGAACACCGGGGAGCTGTTTTTT. It encodes CSVSTGNTGELFF.

A few counts support this clonotype. The chain has TRBV7-9 and TRBJ1-5; D is possibly TRBD1 (6 bases). This CDR3 contains 14 residues. Germline V lookup: CDR1 SEHNR, CDR2 FQNEAQ (reference sequence). With 8 bases removed from V and 3 bases from J, the gap between germline ends came to 14 bases. CDR3 sequence reads: CASEGDQNNQPQHF. CDR3 bases: TGTGCCAGCGAGGGGGACCAAAACAATCAGCCCCAGCATTTT.

This chain joins TRBV7-2 and TRBJ2-3, with a weak D call TRBD2 (6 bases). Trimming left V 2 bases short and J 8 bases short, with 14 bases between. Per germline, CDR1 SGHTA and CDR2 FQGNSA. This CDR3 has 14 amino acids. CDR3 in DNA: TGTGCCAGCAGCTTACTGGGAGGCCCTGGTACGCAGTATTTT. Translation: CASSLLGGPGTQYF.

This clonotype was counted only a few times. The J gene is TRBJ1-5, the V gene TRBV20-1, with D tentatively TRBD1 (6 bases). V lost 0 bases, J lost 6 bases, and 12 bases lay in between. CDR3 length: 14 amino acids. Germline V gene sequence: CDR1 DFQATT, CDR2 SNEGSKA (reference sequence). CDR3 region: CSAREGGAAQPQHF. For the CDR3, the DNA is TGCAGTGCTAGAGAAGGGGGGGCGGCTCAGCCCCAGCATTTT.

This clonotype was seen more than once but under ten times. This chain joins TRBV27 and TRBJ2-7, with D uncertain. The germline gives CDR1 MNHEY, CDR2 SMNVEV (reference sequence). The CDR3 totals 13 residues. Trimming took off 3 bases at V and 4 bases at J, with 10 bases between the two ends. The CDR3 loop is CASSFSPRYEQYF. The CDR3 DNA sequence: TGTGCCAGCAGTTTTTCCCCTAGATACGAGCAGTACTTC.

This clonotype was recorded a few times. The rearrangement links TRBV6-2 or TRBV6-3 to TRBJ2-5; 7 positions agree with TRBD2. Germline V gene sequence: CDR1 MNHEY, CDR2 SVGEGT. Losses at the gene ends were 1 base for V and 1 base for J; bases not matched to a gene: 3. The CDR3 consists of 15 residues. Here the CDR3 reads CASSYWREPQETQYF. The DNA for the CDR3 is TGTGCCAGCAGTTACTGGCGGGAGCCCCAAGAGACCCAGTACTTC.

In DNA form, the CDR3 reads TGCAGTGCTAGAGACCTGGTTCAGGACCCCTACGAGCAGTACTTC. This gives the protein CSARDLVQDPYEQYF. The chain has TRBV20-1 and TRBJ2-7; D call uncertain. Trimming left V 0 bases short and J 2 bases short, with 14 bases between. CDR1 and CDR2 (germline): DFQATT, SNEGSKA (reference sequence). The CDR3 extends over 15 amino acids.

The chain recombines TRBV29-1 with TRBJ1-1; D is undetermined. The CDR3 runs to 11 residues. V was clipped by 7 bases and J by 8 bases, with 14 bases between them. CDR1 is SQVTM and CDR2 is ANQGSEA in the germline V gene. This CDR3 reads CSAGRTVEAFF. The CDR3, as DNA: TGCAGCGCTGGCAGGACTGTGGAAGCTTTCTTT.

CDR3 residues: CASGQSVTEAFF. DNA for the CDR3: TGTGCTAGTGGTCAGTCGGTAACTGAAGCTTTCTTT. J is TRBJ1-1 and V is TRBV12-5; D not certain. Germline-derived CDR1 and CDR2 are LGHNT and FRNRAP. There are 12 residues in the CDR3. The ends were cut back, 5 bases at V and 5 bases at J, with 9 bases in the middle.

This clonotype has ten or more counts. This chain connects TRBV10-3 to TRBJ2-1; tentatively, D is TRBD2 (5 bases). The CDR3 sequence is 15 residues long. CDR1 and CDR2 from the germline V gene are ENHRY and SYGVKD. Trimming stripped 6 bases from V and 6 bases from J, with 18 bases between. The CDR3 coding sequence is TGTGCCATCAGGGAAAAAGGGAGATTAAGCAATGAGCAGTTCTTC. It specifies CAIREKGRLSNEQFF.

This clonotype was picked up a small number of times. CDR3 sequence reads: CASSPGFGQETQYF. CDR3 DNA sequence: TGTGCCAGCAGCCCAGGTTTCGGCCAAGAGACCCAGTACTTC. This rearrangement joins TRBV7-9 to TRBJ2-5; no firm D call. The CDR3 has 14 amino acids. The germline V and J ends were trimmed by 5 bases and 1 base, with 11 bases remaining between them. The germline CDR1 and CDR2 sequences are SEHNR and FQNEAQ (reference sequence).

The rearrangement joins TRBV6-1 to TRBJ1-1; 9 bases are shared with TRBD1. V shed 6 bases and J 0 bases; nucleotides not matched to a gene: 5. Germline CDR1 is MNHNS and CDR2 is SASEGT. CDR3 length: 15 residues. The CDR3: CASRGQGSMNTEAFF. The CDR3 DNA sequence: TGTGCCAGCAGGGGACAGGGATCAATGAACACTGAAGCTTTCTTT.

This clonotype was seen a few times. The chain has TRBV6-1 and TRBJ2-3, with D perhaps assigned TRBD1 or TRBD2 (6 bases each). The CDR3 is made up of 15 amino acids. Trimming left V 10 bases short and J 1 base short, with 18 bases between. Germline lookup yields CDR1 MNHNS and CDR2 SASEGT. DNA for the CDR3: TGTGCCACCCTAGACTCGGGGGCTGGCACAGATACGCAGTATTTT. This codes for CATLDSGAGTDTQYF.

The sample holds a few counts of this clonotype. V is TRBV5-1 and J is TRBJ1-1; D call uncertain. Trimming cost V 5 bases and J 0 bases, with 5 bases left between them. This CDR3 region has 12 residues. The germline V gene encodes CDR1 SGHRS and CDR2 YFSETQ. The CDR3 spells CASRSMNTEAFF. The CDR3 bases are TGCGCCAGCAGATCAATGAACACTGAAGCTTTCTTT.

This clonotype was seen at least ten times. J is TRBJ2-5 and V is TRBV12-3 or TRBV12-4; D perhaps matches TRBD1 (6 bases). The CDR3 loop spans 15 amino acids. The V end lost 2 bases, the J end lost 2 bases, and 12 bases lay between the germline ends. CDR3 sequence (DNA): TGTGCCAGCAGTTTAATGACAGGACGACAAGAGACCCAGTACTTC. This translates into CASSLMTGRQETQYF.

The chain uses TRBV3-1 and TRBJ2-3, with 8 nucleotides matching TRBD2. Trimming took 4 bases from V and 1 from J; bases not matched to a gene: 13. The CDR3 spans 18 residues. Germline V CDR1 and CDR2: LGHDT, YNNKEL (reference sequence). The CDR3 sequence is CASSPRSLAGRRTDTQYF. In DNA form, the CDR3 reads TGTGCCAGCAGCCCCAGATCATTAGCGGGGAGGCGCACAGATACGCAGTATTTT.

The chain uses TRBV3-1 and TRBJ2-1; the D is unclear. V dropped 3 bases and J dropped 9 bases, with 9 bases sitting between them. The CDR3 contains 12 residues. Germline V CDR1 and CDR2: LGHDT, YNNKEL (reference sequence). DNA for the CDR3: TGTGCCAGCAGCCAGATACATGCTGAGCAGTTCTTC. Its protein product is CASSQIHAEQFF.

The rearrangement joins TRBV15 to TRBJ2-7, with 11 bases aligning to TRBD2. This CDR3 contains 15 residues. Per the germline V gene, CDR1 is LNHNV and CDR2 is YYDKDF (reference sequence). Trimming took 3 bases from V and 4 from J; bases not matched to a gene: 5. DNA for the CDR3: TGTGCCACCAGCAGTCCGGGACTAGCGGTTTACGAGCAGTACTTC. It translates to CATSSPGLAVYEQYF.

This chain links TRBV20-1 with TRBJ2-1; D perhaps matches TRBD1 (5 bases). V was pared by 6 bases and J by 8 bases, with 20 bases between. Germline V gives CDR1 DFQATT, CDR2 SNEGSKA (reference sequence). This CDR3 spans 14 amino acids. The CDR3 spells CSAKGQGHKDEQFF. For the CDR3, the DNA is TGCAGTGCCAAGGGGCAGGGCCATAAGGATGAGCAGTTCTTC.

This clonotype has only a few counts. The CDR3 loop is CASSVEAVGGETQYF. CDR3 sequence (DNA): TGTGCCAGCAGCGTAGAGGCGGTGGGGGGCGAGACCCAGTACTTC. The rearrangement links TRBV9 to TRBJ2-5; perhaps D is TRBD1 or TRBD2 (6 bases each). The V gene lost 0 bases and the J gene lost 5 bases, with 14 bases spanning the gap. Per germline, CDR1 SGDLS and CDR2 YYNGEE. This CDR3 contains 15 residues.

This chain joins TRBV20-1 and TRBJ2-7; D is unresolved. This CDR3 is 11 amino acids long. Germline values: CDR1 DFQATT, CDR2 SNEGSKA (reference sequence). V dropped 3 bases and J dropped 4 bases, with 7 bases sitting between them. CDR3 region: CSASTKYEQYF. CDR3 coding DNA: TGCAGTGCTAGTACGAAATACGAGCAGTACTTC.